These T cell receptor beta chains were read from a single sample in a study of blood T cells in healthy people across ages. TCRdb itself ran the 5' RACE reads through MiXCR, one entry per CDR3 protein. The sample yields 1 million to 1.2 million distinct CDR3 sequences, 35% to 40% seen once. The material sequenced was blood. The receptors here all came from a man aged 18-30 years in good health. Both conserved end residues are part of each CDR3. The D gene is left open where the match is weak. The size entry is marked missing in some rows and otherwise reads once, few, many or a size class.

clone_size: few; j_call: TRBJ1-5; d_call: TRBD1; v_call: TRBV2; cdr3_aa: CASRKDNRGSSQPQHF; cdr3_nt: TGTGCCAGCAGGAAAGACAACAGGGGGTCAAGTCAGCCCCAGCATTTT
clone_size: few; j_call: TRBJ2-1; d_call: TRBD1; v_call: TRBV6-5; cdr3_aa: CASSRDRVTYNEQFF; cdr3_nt: TGTGCCAGCAGCCGCGACAGGGTGACCTACAATGAGCAGTTCTTC
clone_size: -; j_call: TRBJ1-3; d_call: TRBD1; v_call: TRBV4-2; cdr3_aa: CASSQHAERGQENTIYF; cdr3_nt: TGTGCCAGCAGCCAGCATGCTGAAAGGGGGCAAGAAAACACCATATATTTT
clone_size: many; j_call: TRBJ2-1; d_call: TRBD2; v_call: TRBV5-1; cdr3_aa: CASSPLTSGGPYEQFF; cdr3_nt: TGCGCCAGCAGCCCTCTAACTAGCGGGGGGCCCTATGAGCAGTTCTTC
clone_size: few; j_call: TRBJ1-2; d_call: -; v_call: TRBV4-3; cdr3_aa: CASSQDLSGREDGYTF; cdr3_nt: TGCGCCAGCAGCCAAGATCTGTCGGGCAGGGAAGATGGCTACACCTTC
clone_size: -; j_call: TRBJ1-4; d_call: -; v_call: TRBV10-3; cdr3_aa: CAISPDGSTNEKLFF; cdr3_nt: TGTGCCATCAGCCCCGACGGCTCAACTAATGAAAAACTGTTTTTT
clone_size: many; j_call: TRBJ2-3; d_call: TRBD2; v_call: TRBV4-3; cdr3_aa: CASSYLAGGSTDTQYF; cdr3_nt: TGCGCCAGCAGCTATCTAGCGGGGGGATCGACAGATACGCAGTATTTT
clone_size: -; j_call: TRBJ2-1; d_call: TRBD2; v_call: TRBV20-1; cdr3_aa: CSASAGTRLPNEQFF; cdr3_nt: TGCAGTGCTAGTGCCGGGACTAGACTACCCAATGAGCAGTTCTTC
clone_size: -; j_call: TRBJ2-6; d_call: -; v_call: TRBV6-2/TRBV6-3; cdr3_aa: CASSYELDSGANVLTF; cdr3_nt: TGTGCCAGCAGTTACGAACTCGACTCTGGGGCCAACGTCCTGACTTTC
clone_size: few; j_call: TRBJ2-3; d_call: TRBD2; v_call: TRBV4-1; cdr3_aa: CASSQVLGRTSGADTQYF; cdr3_nt: TGCGCCAGCAGCCAAGTTCTCGGGAGGACTAGCGGCGCAGATACGCAGTATTTT
clone_size: few; j_call: TRBJ2-3; d_call: -; v_call: TRBV7-2; cdr3_aa: CASSLASTLGTDTQYF; cdr3_nt: TGTGCCAGCAGCTTAGCTAGTACCCTTGGGACAGATACGCAGTATTTT
clone_size: -; j_call: TRBJ2-7; d_call: -; v_call: TRBV9; cdr3_aa: CASSVHRSGSSNEQYF; cdr3_nt: TGTGCCAGCAGCGTACACAGGTCAGGGAGCAGCAATGAGCAGTACTTC
clone_size: -; j_call: TRBJ2-1; d_call: TRBD2; v_call: TRBV7-2; cdr3_aa: CASSPFTSEDNEQFF; cdr3_nt: TGTGCCAGCAGCCCCTTTACTAGCGAGGACAATGAGCAGTTCTTC
clone_size: once; j_call: TRBJ2-5; d_call: -; v_call: TRBV4-2; cdr3_aa: CASSQGTDSYNEQYF; cdr3_nt: TGTGCCAGCAGCCAAGGGACCGACTCCTACAATGAGCAGTACTTC
clone_size: few; j_call: TRBJ1-1; d_call: -; v_call: TRBV20-1; cdr3_aa: CSAGPSGTEAFF; cdr3_nt: TGCAGTGCTGGACCGTCGGGCACTGAAGCTTTCTTT
clone_size: -; j_call: TRBJ2-5; d_call: -; v_call: TRBV6-5; cdr3_aa: CASSPGWGTQYF; cdr3_nt: TGTGCCAGCAGTCCCGGGTGGGGGACCCAGTACTTC